This paragraph covers one T cell receptor beta chain sequence. The antigen is undetermined. PCR involved 60 Vbeta and 13 Jbeta primers. TCRdb's copy holds only in-frame clones and misses some; the assay was immunoSEQ multiplex PCR. The sample has about 160,000 clones; roughly 85% are singletons. This sample was taken from a study of cytomegalovirus exposure and HLA in healthy donors. General study results and limits: Among CMV-associated TCR beta chains, most appeared HLA-restricted in a later analysis.

Trimming took 4 bases from V and 3 from J, leaving 31 bases between them. The CDR3 is 20 residues long. Germline loops: CDR1 SQVTM, CDR2 ANQGSEA. Material for sequencing was PBMCs. The chain employs TRBV29-1 and TRBJ1-3; D is perhaps TRBD1 (6 bases). The receptor comes from a woman aged 30 to 39 in good health and CMV-seronegative. Here the CDR3 DNA reads TGCAGCGTTGGTGCAGTGGGTCGGACAGATCCCTCTCTGGGTGGAAACACCATATATTTT. Amino acid sequence: CSVGAVGRTDPSLGGNTIYF. The full variable domain, its missing parts supplied by reference TRBV29-1 and TRBJ1-3, is SAVISQKPSRDICQRGTSLTIQCQVDSQVTMMFWYRQQPGQSLTLIATANQGSEATYESGFVIDKFPISRPNLTFSTLTVSNMSPEDSSIYLCSVGAVGRTDPSLGGNTIYFGEGSWLTVV.